The clone carrying this T cell receptor (beta chain) was seen ten or more times. Its antigen is currently unknown. The sample originates from a study of T cells in Graves' hyperthyroidism and ophthalmopathy. If no ophthalmopathy progression occurred within 18 months, Graves' hyperthyroidism was stable. From roughly 9.2 ml of fresh peripheral blood, PBMCs were isolated. Germline V gives CDR1 SNHLY, CDR2 FYNNEI. V was clipped by 6 bases and J by 2 bases; unmatched bases: 7. The length of the CDR3 is 16 residues. It was RNA transcripts that yielded the amplified TCR beta CDR3 regions. With the HTBI primer set, the TCR CDR3 went through a first round of RT-PCR. Each CDR3 protein gets one entry after TCRdb re-called the multiplex PCR reads with MiXCR. The sample includes 200,000 or so distinct CDR3 sequences, about a sixth of them seen just once. General study findings and limits: In the blood, most expanded thyroid clonotypes above 0.001 appeared as well. Ophthalmopathy could be told apart from stable hyperthyroidism with a 13 V-J model.

Material: blood. The receptor was isolated from a woman between 50 and 59 years old with Graves' hyperthyroidism. The chain carries TRBV2 and TRBJ2-6, with TRBD1 identical over 7 bases. The CDR3 DNA sequence: TGTGCCAGCAGCCCAACAGGGGTAGCTGGGGCCAACGTCCTGACTTTC. Protein: CASSPTGVAGANVLTF.